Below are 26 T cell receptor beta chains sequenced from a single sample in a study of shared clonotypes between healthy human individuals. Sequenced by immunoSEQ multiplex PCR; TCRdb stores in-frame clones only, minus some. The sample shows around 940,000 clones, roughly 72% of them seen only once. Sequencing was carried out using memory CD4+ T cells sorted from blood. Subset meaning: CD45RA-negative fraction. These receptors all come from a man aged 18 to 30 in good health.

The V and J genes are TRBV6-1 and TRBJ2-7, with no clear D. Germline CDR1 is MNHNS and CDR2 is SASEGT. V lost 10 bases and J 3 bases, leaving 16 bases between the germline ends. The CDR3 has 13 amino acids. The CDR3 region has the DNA TGTGCCATCATGGGCCGGATCAACTACGAGCAGTACTTC. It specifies CAIMGRINYEQYF.

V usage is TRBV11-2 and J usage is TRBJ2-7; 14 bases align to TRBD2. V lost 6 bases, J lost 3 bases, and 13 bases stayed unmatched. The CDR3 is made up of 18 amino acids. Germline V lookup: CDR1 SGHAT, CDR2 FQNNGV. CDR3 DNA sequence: TGTGCCAGCAGATCTCCCACCGGGACTAGCGGGAGACGCTACGAGCAGTACTTC. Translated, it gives CASRSPTGTSGRRYEQYF.

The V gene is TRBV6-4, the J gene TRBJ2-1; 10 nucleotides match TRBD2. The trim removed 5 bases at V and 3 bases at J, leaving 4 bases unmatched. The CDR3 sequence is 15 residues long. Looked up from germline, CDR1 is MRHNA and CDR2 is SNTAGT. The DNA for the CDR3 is TGTGCCAGCAGTCCCCTAGCGGGAGACTACAATGAGCAGTTCTTC. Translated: CASSPLAGDYNEQFF.

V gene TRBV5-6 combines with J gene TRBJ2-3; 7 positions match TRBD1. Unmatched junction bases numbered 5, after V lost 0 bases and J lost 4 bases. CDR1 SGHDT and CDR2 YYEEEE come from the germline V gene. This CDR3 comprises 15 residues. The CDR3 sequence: CASSLDGRGSDTQYF. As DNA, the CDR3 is TGTGCCAGCAGCTTGGACGGCAGGGGGTCAGATACGCAGTATTTT.

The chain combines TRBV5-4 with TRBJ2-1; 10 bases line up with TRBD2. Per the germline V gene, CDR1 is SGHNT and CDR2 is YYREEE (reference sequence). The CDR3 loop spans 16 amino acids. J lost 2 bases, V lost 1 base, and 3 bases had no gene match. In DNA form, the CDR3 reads TGTGCCAGCAGCTTGACAAGCGGGAGGGCCTACAATGAGCAGTTCTTC. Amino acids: CASSLTSGRAYNEQFF.

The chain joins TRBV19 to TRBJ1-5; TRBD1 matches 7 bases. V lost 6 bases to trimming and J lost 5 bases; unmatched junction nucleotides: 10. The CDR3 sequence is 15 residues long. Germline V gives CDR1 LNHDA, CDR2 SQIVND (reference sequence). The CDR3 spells CASSRRQGLDQPQHF. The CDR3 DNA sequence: TGTGCCAGTAGCCGTCGACAGGGCTTGGATCAGCCCCAGCATTTT.

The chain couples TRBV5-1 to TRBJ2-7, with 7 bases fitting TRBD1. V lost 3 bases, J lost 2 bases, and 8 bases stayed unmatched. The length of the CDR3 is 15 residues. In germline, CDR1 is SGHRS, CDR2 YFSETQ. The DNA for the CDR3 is TGCGCCAGCAGCTGGGTGCCGGGACAGACCTACGAGCAGTACTTC. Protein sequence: CASSWVPGQTYEQYF.

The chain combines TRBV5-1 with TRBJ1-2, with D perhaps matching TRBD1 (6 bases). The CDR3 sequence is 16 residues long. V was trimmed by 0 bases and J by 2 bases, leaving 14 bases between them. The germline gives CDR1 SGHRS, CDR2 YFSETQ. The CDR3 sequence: CASSLVLDSTNYGYTF. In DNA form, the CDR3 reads TGCGCCAGCAGCTTGGTACTGGACAGCACCAACTATGGCTACACCTTC.

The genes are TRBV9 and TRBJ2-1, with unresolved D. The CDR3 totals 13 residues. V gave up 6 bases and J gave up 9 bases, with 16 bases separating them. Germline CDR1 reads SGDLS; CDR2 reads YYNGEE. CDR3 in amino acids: CASNPAGVREQFF. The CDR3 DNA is TGTGCCAGCAACCCAGCCGGTGTGCGTGAGCAGTTCTTC.

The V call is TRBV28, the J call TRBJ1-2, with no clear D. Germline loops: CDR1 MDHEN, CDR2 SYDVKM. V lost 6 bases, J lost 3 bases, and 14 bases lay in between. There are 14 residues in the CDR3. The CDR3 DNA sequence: TGTGCCAGCAGCCCGGCAAGGGAGGACTATGGCTACACCTTC. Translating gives CASSPAREDYGYTF.

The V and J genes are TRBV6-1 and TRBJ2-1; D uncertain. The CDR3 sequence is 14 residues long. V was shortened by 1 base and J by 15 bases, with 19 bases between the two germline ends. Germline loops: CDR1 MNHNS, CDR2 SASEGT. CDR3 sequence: CASSEDGSTGNRFF. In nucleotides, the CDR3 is TGTGCCAGCAGTGAAGACGGTTCTACTGGAAACCGGTTCTTC.

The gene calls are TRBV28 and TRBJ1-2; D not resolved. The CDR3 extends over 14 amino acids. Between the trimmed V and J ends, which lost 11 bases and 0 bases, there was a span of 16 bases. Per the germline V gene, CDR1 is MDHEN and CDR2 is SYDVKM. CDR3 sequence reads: CAGRADGANYGYTF. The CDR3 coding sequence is TGTGCCGGAAGGGCCGACGGTGCTAACTATGGCTACACCTTC.

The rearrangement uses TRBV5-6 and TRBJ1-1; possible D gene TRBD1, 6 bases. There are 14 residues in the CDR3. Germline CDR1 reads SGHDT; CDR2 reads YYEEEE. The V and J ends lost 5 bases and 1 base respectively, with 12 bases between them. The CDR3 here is CASSDSDRNTEAFF. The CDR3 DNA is TGTGCCAGCAGTGACTCGGACAGGAACACTGAAGCTTTCTTT. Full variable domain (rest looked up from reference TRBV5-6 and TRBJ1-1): DAGVTQSPTHLIKTRGQQVTLRCSPKSGHDTVSWYQQALGQGPQFIFQYYEEEERQRGNFPDRFSGHQFPNYSSELNVNALLLGDSALYLCASSDSDRNTEAFFGQGTRLTVV.

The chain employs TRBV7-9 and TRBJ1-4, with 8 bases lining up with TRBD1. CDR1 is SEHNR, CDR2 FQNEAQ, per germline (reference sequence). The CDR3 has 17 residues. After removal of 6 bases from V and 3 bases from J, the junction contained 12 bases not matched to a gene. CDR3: CASRPTGQGSPNEKLFF. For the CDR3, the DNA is TGTGCCAGCAGACCAACCGGACAGGGTTCACCTAATGAAAAACTGTTTTTT.

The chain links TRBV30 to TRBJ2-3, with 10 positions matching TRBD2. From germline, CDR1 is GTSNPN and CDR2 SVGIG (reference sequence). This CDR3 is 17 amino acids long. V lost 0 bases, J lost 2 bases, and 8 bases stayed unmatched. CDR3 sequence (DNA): TGTGCCTGGAGTGTAATACGGACTAGCGGTTTCACAGATACGCAGTATTTT. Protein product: CAWSVIRTSGFTDTQYF.

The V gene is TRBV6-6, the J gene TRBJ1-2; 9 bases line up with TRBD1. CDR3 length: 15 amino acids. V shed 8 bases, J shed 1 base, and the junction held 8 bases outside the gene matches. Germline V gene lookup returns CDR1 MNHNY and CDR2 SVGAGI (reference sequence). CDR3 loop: CASVGQGSYNYGYTF. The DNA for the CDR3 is TGTGCCAGCGTCGGACAGGGGTCTTATAACTATGGCTACACCTTC.

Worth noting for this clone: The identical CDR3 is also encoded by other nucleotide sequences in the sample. The CDR3 DNA reads TGTGCCAGCAGCGTAGCGCAGGGGAACACTGAAGCTTTCTTT. It yields the protein CASSVAQGNTEAFF. The chain recombines TRBV9 with TRBJ1-1; possibly TRBD1 for D (5 bases). The CDR3 is 14 amino acids. Germline values: CDR1 SGDLS, CDR2 YYNGEE. The V end lost 0 bases, the J end lost 1 base, and 7 bases lay between the germline ends.

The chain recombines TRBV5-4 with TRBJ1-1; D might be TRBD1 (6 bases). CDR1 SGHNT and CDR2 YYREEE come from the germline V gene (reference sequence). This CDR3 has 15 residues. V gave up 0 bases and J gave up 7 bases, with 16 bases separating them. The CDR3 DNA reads TGTGCCAGCAGCTTGGACAACAGGGTTCCGGATGAAGCTTTCTTT. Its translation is CASSLDNRVPDEAFF.

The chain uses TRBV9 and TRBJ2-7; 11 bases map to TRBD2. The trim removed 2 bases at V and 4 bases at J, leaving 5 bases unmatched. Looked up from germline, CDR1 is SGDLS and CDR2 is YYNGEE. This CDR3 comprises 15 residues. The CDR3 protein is CASSVTSGSAYEQYF. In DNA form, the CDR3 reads TGTGCCAGCAGCGTTACTAGCGGGAGCGCGTACGAGCAGTACTTC.

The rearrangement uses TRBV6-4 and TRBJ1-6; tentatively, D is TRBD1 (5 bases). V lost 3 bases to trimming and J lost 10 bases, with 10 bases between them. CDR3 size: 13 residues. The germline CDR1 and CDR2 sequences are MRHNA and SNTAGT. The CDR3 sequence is CASSEWDGSPLHF. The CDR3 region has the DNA TGTGCCAGCAGTGAATGGGACGGCTCACCCCTCCACTTT.

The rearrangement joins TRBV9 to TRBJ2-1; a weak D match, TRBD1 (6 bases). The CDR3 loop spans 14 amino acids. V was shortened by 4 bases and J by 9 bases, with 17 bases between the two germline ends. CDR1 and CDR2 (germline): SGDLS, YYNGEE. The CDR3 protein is CASSPQTGLVEQFF. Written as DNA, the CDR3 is TGTGCCAGCAGCCCCCAGACAGGACTCGTTGAGCAGTTCTTC.

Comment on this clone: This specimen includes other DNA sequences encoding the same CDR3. The CDR3 DNA follows: TGTGCCAGCAGCTTAGTAAGCAATGAGCAGTTCTTC. Protein product: CASSLVSNEQFF. J is TRBJ2-1 and V is TRBV11-2; no firm D call. The CDR3 totals 12 residues. V shed 1 base and J shed 6 bases, with 4 bases lying between them. The germline gives CDR1 SGHAT, CDR2 FQNNGV.

For the CDR3, the DNA is TGTGCCTGCGCGAGGGGGGCTGGCCAAGAGACCCAGTACTTC. Residues: CACARGAGQETQYF. This chain joins TRBV30 and TRBJ2-5; D is possibly TRBD1 or TRBD2 (6 bases each). V was trimmed by 6 bases and J by 1 base, leaving 15 bases between them. This CDR3 is 14 amino acids long. Germline CDR1 is GTSNPN and CDR2 is SVGIG (reference sequence).

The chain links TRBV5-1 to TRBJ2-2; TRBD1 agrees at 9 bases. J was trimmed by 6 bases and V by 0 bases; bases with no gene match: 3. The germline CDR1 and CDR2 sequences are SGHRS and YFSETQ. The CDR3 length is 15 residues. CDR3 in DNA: TGCGCCAGCAGCTTGGGAACAGGGGGCCCCGGGGAGCTGTTTTTT. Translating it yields CASSLGTGGPGELFF.

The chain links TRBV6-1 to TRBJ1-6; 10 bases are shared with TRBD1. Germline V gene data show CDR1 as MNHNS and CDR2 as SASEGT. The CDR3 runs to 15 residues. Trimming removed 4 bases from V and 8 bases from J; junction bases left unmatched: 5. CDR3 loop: CASSVRGQGYSPLHF. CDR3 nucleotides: TGTGCCAGCAGTGTCCGGGGACAGGGGTATTCACCCCTCCACTTT.

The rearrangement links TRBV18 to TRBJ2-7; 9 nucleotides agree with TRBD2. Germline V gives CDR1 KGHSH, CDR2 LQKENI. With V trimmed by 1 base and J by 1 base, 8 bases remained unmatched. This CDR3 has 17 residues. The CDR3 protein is CASSPLGSSGDSYEQYF. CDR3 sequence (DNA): TGTGCCAGCTCACCACTAGGGTCTAGCGGGGATTCCTACGAGCAGTACTTC.